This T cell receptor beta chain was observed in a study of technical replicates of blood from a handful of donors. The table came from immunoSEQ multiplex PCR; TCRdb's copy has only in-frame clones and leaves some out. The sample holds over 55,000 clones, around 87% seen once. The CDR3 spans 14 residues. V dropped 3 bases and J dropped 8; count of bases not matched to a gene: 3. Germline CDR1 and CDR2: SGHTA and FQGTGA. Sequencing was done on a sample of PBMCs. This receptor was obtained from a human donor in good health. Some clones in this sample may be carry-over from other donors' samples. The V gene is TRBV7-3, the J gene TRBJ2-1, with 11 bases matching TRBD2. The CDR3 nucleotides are TGTGCCAGCAGCTTTAGCGGGAGGGGCGATGAGCAGTTCTTC. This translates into CASSFSGRGDEQFF.